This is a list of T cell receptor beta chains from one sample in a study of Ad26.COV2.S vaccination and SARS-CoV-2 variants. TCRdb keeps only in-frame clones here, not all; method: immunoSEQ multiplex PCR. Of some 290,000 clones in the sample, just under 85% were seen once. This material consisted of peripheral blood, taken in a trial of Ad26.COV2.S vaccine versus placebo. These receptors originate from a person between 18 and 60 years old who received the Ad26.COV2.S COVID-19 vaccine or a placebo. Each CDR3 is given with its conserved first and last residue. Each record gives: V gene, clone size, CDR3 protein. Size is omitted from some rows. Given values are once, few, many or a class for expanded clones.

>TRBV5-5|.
CASSLSGGTYEQYF
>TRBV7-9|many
CASSSIRGAQETQYF
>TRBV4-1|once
CASSQAGTSGGTDTQYF
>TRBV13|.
CASSRDLIETQYF
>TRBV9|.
CASSAYNTGELFF
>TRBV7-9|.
CASSLATGNEKLFF
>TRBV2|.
CASSDRGYEQYF
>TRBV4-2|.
CASSQGGQLDEKLFF
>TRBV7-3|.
CASSPRGRRGDTQYF
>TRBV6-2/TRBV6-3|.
CASSYGWERPTYEQYF
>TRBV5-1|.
CASRDSTDTQYF
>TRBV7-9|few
CASSRDGNFNQPQHF
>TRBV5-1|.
CASSLESYYNEQFF
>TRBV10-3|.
CAISPFFPDRDNQPQHF
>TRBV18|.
CASSPGTGGAGNIQYF
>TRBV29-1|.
CSVEDFGRGLGANVLTF
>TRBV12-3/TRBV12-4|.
CASTSEGVYGYTF
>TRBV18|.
CASSPDISGANVLTF
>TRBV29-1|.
CSVGPVYEQYF
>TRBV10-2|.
CASSDQNPTEAFF
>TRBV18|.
CASLGQKNTEAFF
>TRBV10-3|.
CAISEGAQGQDTQYF
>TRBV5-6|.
CASSLGGQFGYTF
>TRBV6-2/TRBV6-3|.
CASSYSTSGGVNEQFF
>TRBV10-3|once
CAISDPRKETQYF
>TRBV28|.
CATSSSQEPRGPQHF
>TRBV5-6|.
CASSSGIQETQYF
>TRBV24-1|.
CATSDATGGKPQHF
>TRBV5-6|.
CASSLDPGRKTQYF
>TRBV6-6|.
CASSLTRTEENSPLHF
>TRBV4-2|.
CASSQKTKTGRQWSSYNEQFF
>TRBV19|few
CASRRASGGDIQYF
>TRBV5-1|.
CASSPIFMSSYEQYF
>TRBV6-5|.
CASSYETAGNTIYF
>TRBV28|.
CASRRTVRDPREKLFF
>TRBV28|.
CASSVETGFHQPQHF
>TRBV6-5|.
CASRDRVEQFF
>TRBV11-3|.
CASSLTSFYDNEQFF
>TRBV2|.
CASGRDRNTEAFF
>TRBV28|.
CASSSPGAGDNSPLHF
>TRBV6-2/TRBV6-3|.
CASSWAEYSYEQYF
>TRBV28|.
CASSLFGQGAYEQYF
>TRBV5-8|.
CASSFSGFSSGANVLTF
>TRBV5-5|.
CASSLVGPGAIQETQYF
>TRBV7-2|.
CASSLRGGGGYEQYF
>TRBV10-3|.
CAINPGTANTEAFF
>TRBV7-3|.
CASSPWSGGPSTDTQYF
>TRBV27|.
CASSLSEGAGTEAFF
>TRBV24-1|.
CATSGLTGFRTDTQYF
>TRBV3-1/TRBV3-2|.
CASSQEGGGPYNEQFF
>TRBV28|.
CASSGTGLSLEQYF
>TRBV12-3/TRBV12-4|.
CASSFVGSYEQYF
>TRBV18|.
CASSPPGSGNTIYF
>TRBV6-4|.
CASQQWSGDDTGELFF
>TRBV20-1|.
CSARGSHGYTF
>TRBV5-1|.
CASSLVGGSLDTQYF
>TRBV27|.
CASSALAGGRETQYF
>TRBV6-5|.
CASRVDRNYGYTF
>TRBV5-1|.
CASSGGWGDYGYTF
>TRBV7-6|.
CASSLTQPGLAGGTDTQYF